Below, 18 T cell receptor beta chains from the same sample are listed, as sequenced in a study of T cells in Graves' hyperthyroidism and ophthalmopathy (dated by TCRdb to the late 2010s). Libraries came from multiplex PCR. TCRdb records Illumina HiSeq 2000 as the sequencer. The TCR beta CDR3 regions were amplified from the RNA transcripts. The first round of RT-PCR for the TCR CDR3 was performed with the HTBI primer set and the Qiagen OneStep RT-PCR kit. The public reads were run again by TCRdb, first through fastp at Q25 and then through MiXCR, and only productive beta chains were kept. Entries are consolidated by CDR3 protein sequence, retaining the most common genes and DNA. The sample table shows roughly 500,000 distinct CDR3 sequences, and around 13% are seen once. The ten largest clones capture around 5.4% of the sample. The source material was blood. These receptors all stem from a woman in her twenties or thirties with Graves' hyperthyroidism that later progressed to Graves' ophthalmopathy.

V gene TRBV2 combines with J gene TRBJ2-1, with 7 bases fitting TRBD1. The CDR3 sequence is 14 residues long. After removal of 4 bases from V and 7 bases from J, the junction contained 7 bases not matched to a gene. Germline V gene sequence: CDR1 SNHLY, CDR2 FYNNEI. CDR3 region: CASSGRQQGNEQFF. The CDR3 DNA is TGTGCCAGCAGTGGTAGACAACAGGGGAATGAGCAGTTCTTC.

There are many counts of this clonotype. This chain uses TRBV20-1 with TRBJ2-7, with TRBD1 matching 8 bases. The CDR3 has 16 residues. V lost 1 base and J lost 3; bases outside the gene matches: 11. Germline V gene lookup returns CDR1 DFQATT and CDR2 SNEGSKA (reference sequence). CDR3 region: CSARAPGQAWGYEQYF. CDR3 bases: TGCAGTGCTAGAGCCCCGGGACAGGCATGGGGCTACGAGCAGTACTTC.

The chain carries TRBV11-2 and TRBJ1-1; possible D gene TRBD1, 6 bases. V was trimmed by 4 bases and J by 4 bases, leaving 16 bases between them. Per the germline V gene, CDR1 is SGHAT and CDR2 is FQNNGV. The CDR3 consists of 15 residues. The CDR3 sequence is CASSSLTGYGTEAFF. The CDR3 DNA reads TGTGCCAGCAGCTCCCTAACAGGGTACGGCACTGAAGCTTTCTTT.

In regard to this clonotype: This may be a read error, as it is one base from a much larger clone. The V and J genes are TRBV3-1 and TRBJ2-2; 7 bases are shared with TRBD1. The germline gives CDR1 LGHDT, CDR2 YNNKEL (reference sequence). The V and J ends lost 4 bases and 3 bases, in that order; junction bases with no gene match: 5. The CDR3 loop spans 15 amino acids. In nucleotides, the CDR3 is TGTGCCAGCAGCCTACATGGGACAGACACCGGGGAGCTGTTTTTT. The encoded protein is CASSLHGTDTGELFF.

The CDR3 is CASSPGTSGGGMGEQFF. The DNA for the CDR3 is TGTGCCAGCAGCCCCGGGACTAGCGGGGGGGGAATGGGTGAGCAGTTCTTC. The genes are TRBV7-3 and TRBJ2-1; 16 nucleotides agree with TRBD2. Germline V gene data show CDR1 as SGHTA and CDR2 as FQGTGA. The CDR3 contains 17 residues. V gave up 5 bases and J gave up 9 bases; unmatched junction bases: 10. Looking up the rest from reference TRBV7-3 and TRBJ2-1 gives the full variable domain: GAGVSQTPSNKVTEKGKYVELRCDPISGHTALYWYRQSLGQGPEFLIYFQGTGAADDSGLPNDRFFAVRPEGSVSTLKIQRTERGDSAVYLCASSPGTSGGGMGEQFFGPGTRLTVL.

This clonotype was found many times. J is TRBJ2-3 and V is TRBV20-1; D is ambiguous. V was shortened by 5 bases and J by 4 bases, with 10 bases between the two germline ends. The CDR3 length is 12 residues. Germline V gives CDR1 DFQATT, CDR2 SNEGSKA (reference sequence). DNA of the CDR3: TGCAGTGCTCTCCTGGCCCCAGATACGCAGTATTTT. This encodes CSALLAPDTQYF.

There are many counts of this clonotype. The chain recombines TRBV28 with TRBJ1-2, with TRBD1 matching over 8 bases. Germline CDR1 MDHEN, CDR2 SYDVKM. V lost 5 bases, J lost 8 bases, and 4 bases stayed unmatched. The CDR3 has 12 amino acids. This CDR3 is CASSIPGGGYTF. CDR3 coding DNA: TGTGCCAGCAGTATCCCAGGGGGCGGCTACACCTTC.

As for this clonotype: This clone may be a read error of a much larger clone one base away. It is likely a read error, because the conserved phenylalanine at the end of the CDR3 is missing. J is TRBJ1-1 and V is TRBV30; 7 bases are a match to TRBD1. Germline V gene sequence: CDR1 GTSNPN, CDR2 SVGIG (reference sequence). The V and J ends lost 5 bases and 3 bases, in that order; junction bases with no gene match: 6. The CDR3 spans 13 residues. The chain's CDR3 is CAWDRAGDTEAFL. The CDR3 bases are TGTGCCTGGGACAGGGCGGGGGACACTGAAGCTTTCCTT.

This clonotype was recorded at least ten times. The chain recombines TRBV19 with TRBJ1-1; D ambiguous. Germline CDR1 LNHDA, CDR2 SQIVND (reference sequence). V lost 7 bases and J lost 0, with 6 bases in between. The CDR3 consists of 12 residues. The CDR3 coding sequence is TGTGCCAGTAAGAGTATGAACACTGAAGCTTTCTTT. Translated, it gives CASKSMNTEAFF.

This clonotype was seen ten or more times. The chain recombines TRBV19 with TRBJ1-1; D not certain. Germline CDR1 LNHDA, CDR2 SQIVND (reference sequence). V was shortened by 5 bases and J by 2 bases, with 12 bases between the two germline ends. The length of the CDR3 is 14 residues. The CDR3 coding sequence is TGTGCCAGTAGTGCCCTGGAGCTTAACACTGAAGCTTTCTTT. This codes for CASSALELNTEAFF.

This clonotype came up many times. This chain links TRBV19 with TRBJ2-5; 9 bases line up with TRBD1. This CDR3 comprises 17 residues. Germline loops: CDR1 LNHDA, CDR2 SQIVND (reference sequence). The V and J ends lost 5 bases and 4 bases, in that order; junction bases with no gene match: 14. CDR3 in DNA: TGTGCCAGTAGTGCGAGAACCGGGACAGGGTTGGGAGAGACCCAGTACTTC. Translation gives CASSARTGTGLGETQYF.

A word on this clonotype: A read error may be the cause here, since a much bigger clone is one base away. V gene TRBV28 combines with J gene TRBJ1-5; 7 bases map to TRBD1. The V gene's germline CDR1 is MDHEN and CDR2 SYDVKM. The CDR3 runs 13 residues. For the CDR3, the DNA is TGTGTCAGCAGCCGTACAGGGGTTCAGCCCCAGCATTTT. This codes for CVSSRTGVQPQHF.

The table lists this clonotype with many counts. The chain employs TRBV6-6 and TRBJ1-1, with D perhaps matching TRBD1 (5 bases). V was clipped by 2 bases and J by 1 base, with 14 bases between them. The CDR3 has 16 amino acids. The germline V gene encodes CDR1 MNHNY and CDR2 SVGAGI (reference sequence). The CDR3 protein is CASSYDTGQGNTEAFF. CDR3 coding DNA: TGTGCCAGCAGTTACGATACGGGCCAGGGGAACACTGAAGCTTTCTTT.

This clonotype was detected many times. The chain combines TRBV2 with TRBJ2-7; no clear D gene. The germline gives CDR1 SNHLY, CDR2 FYNNEI. This CDR3 comprises 13 residues. Trimming removed 3 bases from V and 4 bases from J, with 10 bases in between. The CDR3 region has the DNA TGTGCCAGCAGTGATCGTCCAGGTTACGAGCAGTACTTC. Protein product: CASSDRPGYEQYF.

CDR3 sequence reads: CSAQWNGGSGKETQYF. The CDR3 coding sequence is TGCAGTGCCCAATGGAATGGGGGGAGCGGCAAAGAGACCCAGTACTTC. The chain is built from TRBV20-1 and TRBJ2-5; the D gene is possibly TRBD2 (6 bases). The V end was cut by 6 bases, the J end by 3 bases, with 23 bases between. Germline lookup yields CDR1 DFQATT and CDR2 SNEGSKA (reference sequence). This CDR3 is 16 amino acids long.

CDR3 region: CASSVSTRKGDGNTIYF. CDR3 DNA sequence: TGTGCCAGCAGCGTATCTACGAGAAAAGGGGATGGAAACACCATATATTTT. This sequence joins TRBV9 and TRBJ1-3, with a weak D call TRBD1 (5 bases). Germline assignment: CDR1 SGDLS and CDR2 YYNGEE. Trimming cost V 1 base and J 3 bases, with 17 bases left between them. The CDR3 has 17 residues.

Many counts were recorded for this clonotype. The rearrangement joins TRBV11-3 to TRBJ1-1; D gene unclear. V was cut by 5 bases and J by 2 bases, with 9 bases left in between. The germline V gene encodes CDR1 SGHNT and CDR2 YENEEA. This CDR3 spans 13 amino acids. This chain's CDR3 is CASSTNSNTEAFF. CDR3 bases: TGTGCCAGCAGCACAAACAGTAACACTGAAGCTTTCTTT.

This clonotype came up a few times. V usage is TRBV19 and J usage is TRBJ1-3; a possible D gene is TRBD1 (6 bases). Trimming removed 5 bases from V and 0 bases from J, with 8 bases in between. From germline, CDR1 is LNHDA and CDR2 SQIVND (reference sequence). There are 14 residues in the CDR3. The CDR3: CASSAGASGNTIYF. The CDR3 coding sequence is TGTGCCAGTAGTGCGGGGGCCTCTGGAAACACCATATATTTT.